The 29 T cell receptor beta chains reported below all come from one sample, sequenced in a study of spatial heterogeneity in lung cancer. Time point denoted: sample taken at primary tumor resection. Whole RNA was taken from tumor, nontumor lung or frozen PBMC; it was then sequenced unsorted. Via MiXCR, TCRdb re-called the 5' RACE reads, giving one row per CDR3 protein. The table includes roughly 48,000 distinct CDR3 sequences, approximately 5% detected once. The sample consisted of PBMCs, taken at surgery. The receptors shown here come from a male donor with early-stage non-small cell lung cancer.

This clonotype has ten or more counts. V gene TRBV13 combines with J gene TRBJ2-3; 7 bases map to TRBD1. The CDR3 length is 15 residues. Trimming took 4 bases from V and 1 from J; bases not matched to a gene: 5. The germline CDR1 and CDR2 sequences are PRHDT and FYEKMQ (reference sequence). The DNA of the CDR3 is TGTGCCAGCAGCTCGGGACAGCTCCGCACAGATACGCAGTATTTT. Encoded protein: CASSSGQLRTDTQYF.

On this clonotype: This may be a read error, as it is one base from a much larger clone. The chain recombines TRBV14 with TRBJ2-7; TRBD1 matches 11 bases. Germline values: CDR1 SGHDN, CDR2 FVKESK. The V segment lost 4 bases and the J segment 3 bases; nucleotides outside the gene matches: 2. The CDR3 has 14 amino acids. The CDR3 here is CASSPGTGGYEQYF. Here the CDR3 DNA reads TGTGCCAGCAGCCCCGGGACAGGGGGCTACGAGCAGTACTTC.

This clonotype was observed many times. CDR3 protein: CASSFLAGVGNEQFF. CDR3 in DNA: TGCGCCAGCAGCTTTTTAGCGGGAGTGGGGAATGAGCAGTTCTTC. The chain carries TRBV5-1 and TRBJ2-1, with TRBD2 identical over 9 bases. V lost 2 bases and J lost 7; bases outside the gene matches: 7. Germline-derived CDR1 and CDR2 are SGHRS and YFSETQ. The CDR3 runs 15 residues.

Within the sample, this clonotype is medium-sized. The chain joins TRBV7-9 to TRBJ2-3, with 11 bases lining up with TRBD2. CDR3 size: 17 residues. Germline-derived CDR1 and CDR2 are SEHNR and FQNEAQ (reference sequence). Germline trimming cut 0 bases from V and 5 bases from J; bases unmatched to any gene: 7. The CDR3 sequence: CASSLASLAGGGDTQYF. The CDR3 nucleotides read TGTGCCAGCAGCTTAGCATCCCTAGCGGGAGGAGGAGATACGCAGTATTTT.

This clonotype showed up many times. The chain uses TRBV10-3 and TRBJ2-1, with 12 bases matching TRBD2. J was trimmed by 7 bases and V by 6 bases; bases with no gene match: 7. The CDR3 sequence is 15 residues long. CDR1 is ENHRY and CDR2 is SYGVKD in the germline V gene. Written as DNA, the CDR3 is TGTGCCATCAGGCAGCTAGCGGGAGGGCGTAATGAGCAGTTCTTC. This encodes CAIRQLAGGRNEQFF.

With regard to this clonotype: A much larger clone differs by one base, so this may be a read error. The chain is built from TRBV7-9 and TRBJ2-1, with unresolved D. The germline CDR1 and CDR2 sequences are SEHNR and FQNEAQ (reference sequence). The CDR3 loop spans 13 amino acids. V was shortened by 0 bases and J by 8 bases, with 8 bases between the two germline ends. CDR3: CASSLATWDEQFF. The CDR3 DNA is TGTGCCAGCAGCTTAGCCACGTGGGATGAGCAGTTCTTC.

This clonotype was counted many times. DNA for the CDR3: TGTGCCAGCAGTTTTAGACTAGCGGGTCACCTACAAGAGACCCAGTACTTC. This sequence encodes CASSFRLAGHLQETQYF. V usage is TRBV27 and J usage is TRBJ2-5; 10 nucleotides align to TRBD2. The CDR3 contains 17 residues. V lost 3 bases and J lost 2; bases outside the gene matches: 9. Germline CDR1 and CDR2: MNHEY and SMNVEV (reference sequence).

V usage is TRBV3-1 and J usage is TRBJ2-1; D uncertain. Looked up from germline, CDR1 is LGHDT and CDR2 is YNNKEL (reference sequence). The germline V and J ends were trimmed by 4 bases and 4 bases, with 14 bases remaining between them. The length of the CDR3 is 15 residues. CDR3 in amino acids: CASSPPGSRYNEQFF. The CDR3 bases are TGTGCCAGCAGCCCCCCGGGTAGCAGGTACAATGAGCAGTTCTTC.

This clonotype was observed many times. The J gene is TRBJ2-1, the V gene TRBV7-6, with 9 positions matching TRBD2. Trimming cost V 1 base and J 4 bases; bases outside gene matches: 11. The CDR3 extends over 18 amino acids. CDR1 is SGHVS, CDR2 FNYEAQ, per germline. Written as DNA, the CDR3 is TGTGCCAGCAGCTTAGGGGATCCAGGACTAGCGAATTACAATGAGCAGTTCTTC. Translated: CASSLGDPGLANYNEQFF.

This clonotype was seen at least ten times. This chain connects TRBV7-2 to TRBJ2-7, with TRBD2 identical over 7 bases. Losses at the gene ends were 0 bases for V and 3 bases for J; bases not matched to a gene: 5. Germline V gives CDR1 SGHTA, CDR2 FQGNSA. The CDR3 has 15 amino acids. Written as DNA, the CDR3 is TGTGCCAGCAGCTTAGCCGCGGGAGCCGTCTACGAGCAGTACTTC. It translates to CASSLAAGAVYEQYF.

This clonotype was picked up many times. The chain has TRBV6-6 and TRBJ2-7; TRBD2 might be the D (6 bases). Germline-derived CDR1 and CDR2 are MNHNY and SVGAGI (reference sequence). Trimming pared 7 bases from V and 6 bases from J, leaving 10 bases between. There are 11 residues in the CDR3. The CDR3 sequence is CASILAGEQYF. CDR3 in DNA: TGTGCCAGCATACTAGCAGGCGAGCAGTACTTC.

This clonotype has at least ten counts. J is TRBJ1-4 and V is TRBV9, with D possibly matching TRBD1 (5 bases). The CDR3 runs to 15 residues. Trimming pared 3 bases from V and 13 bases from J, leaving 22 bases between. The germline CDR1 and CDR2 sequences are SGDLS and YYNGEE. CDR3 sequence reads: CASSASPGPHLRLFF. The CDR3 DNA reads as TGTGCCAGCAGCGCTTCCCCGGGACCCCATCTGAGACTGTTTTTT. The full variable domain, rest sourced from reference TRBV9 and TRBJ1-4, is DSGVTQTPKHLITATGQRVTLRCSPRSGDLSVYWYQQSLDQGLQFLIQYYNGEERAKGNILERFSAQQFPDLHSELNLSSLELGDSALYFCASSASPGPHLRLFFGSGTQLSVL.

This clonotype was counted at least ten times. The chain carries TRBV12-3 or TRBV12-4 and TRBJ2-2; 8 bases line up with TRBD2. The CDR3 is made up of 15 amino acids. V dropped 3 bases and J dropped 6; count of bases not matched to a gene: 6. The CDR3 coding sequence is TGTGCCAGCAGTTTGGAAGCGGGAGTTGCCGGGGAGCTGTTTTTT. This translates into CASSLEAGVAGELFF.

This clonotype was detected ten times or more. The chain carries TRBV11-2 and TRBJ2-1, with D unresolved. The CDR3 has 14 residues. Germline V CDR1 and CDR2: SGHAT, FQNNGV. The V end lost 0 bases, the J end lost 8 bases, and 11 bases lay between the germline ends. Here the CDR3 DNA reads TGTGCCAGCAGCTTAGATTCGTCTTTCTATGAGCAGTTCTTC. It translates to CASSLDSSFYEQFF.

This clonotype was recorded at least ten times. This is likely a read error, given that the CDR3 carries no conserved phenylalanine or tryptophan at its end. The V gene is TRBV5-1, the J gene TRBJ2-7; 7 positions agree with TRBD2. The germline CDR1 and CDR2 sequences are SGHRS and YFSETQ. Trimming took 2 bases from V and 3 from J; bases not matched to a gene: 11. The CDR3 has 16 residues. The CDR3 DNA sequence: TGCGCCAGCAGCTTTGGGTCGGCCGCGGGGGACTACGAGCAGTACTCC. Translation: CASSFGSAAGDYEQYS.

This clonotype came up many times. The genes are TRBV20-1 and TRBJ2-1; D perhaps matches TRBD2 (5 bases). The V gene's germline CDR1 is DFQATT and CDR2 SNEGSKA (reference sequence). Deletions cut 4 bases from V and 0 bases from J, with 7 bases between. This CDR3 contains 13 residues. CDR3 sequence reads: CSATGNSYNEQFF. In nucleotides, the CDR3 is TGCAGTGCTACGGGAAACTCCTACAATGAGCAGTTCTTC.

In its sample, this clonotype was seen many times. V is TRBV7-2 and J is TRBJ2-5; no firm D call. The CDR3 is 14 amino acids. Germline V gives CDR1 SGHTA, CDR2 FQGNSA. V lost 1 base and J 3 bases, leaving 9 bases between the germline ends. CDR3 in DNA: TGTGCCAGCAGCTTAGTAGGCTGGGAAGAGACCCAGTACTTC. It encodes CASSLVGWEETQYF.

The sample holds many counts of this clonotype. J is TRBJ2-1 and V is TRBV29-1; TRBD2 agrees at 11 bases. Germline V CDR1 and CDR2: SQVTM, ANQGSEA. The CDR3 spans 15 residues. V lost 6 bases to trimming and J lost 7 bases; unmatched junction nucleotides: 11. The CDR3 spells CSVQGGTSGENEQFF. In DNA form, the CDR3 reads TGCAGCGTCCAAGGTGGGACTAGCGGAGAGAATGAGCAGTTCTTC.

This clonotype was detected ten times or more. The chain carries TRBV12-3 or TRBV12-4 and TRBJ1-2; 9 positions match TRBD1. V lost 6 bases, J lost 8 bases, and 7 bases stayed unmatched. This CDR3 region has 13 residues. CDR3 amino acids: CASSPRTGEGYTF. CDR3 in DNA: TGTGCCAGCAGCCCCCGGACAGGGGAAGGCTACACCTTC.

This clonotype was seen repeatedly, ten times or more. The J gene is TRBJ2-5, the V gene TRBV7-2, with 9 bases fitting TRBD2. The length of the CDR3 is 17 residues. Trimming cost V 2 bases and J 4 bases; bases outside gene matches: 11. Germline CDR1 reads SGHTA; CDR2 reads FQGNSA. The CDR3 sequence: CASSLWGRGGARETQYF. The CDR3 nucleotides are TGTGCCAGCAGCTTATGGGGCCGCGGGGGGGCGCGAGAGACCCAGTACTTC.

This clonotype was detected many times. CDR3 coding DNA: TGCAGGGCCGGGACAGGGGGCAGGTCACCCCTCCACTTT. The encoded protein is CRAGTGGRSPLHF. The chain links TRBV20-1 to TRBJ1-6; 12 nucleotides line up with TRBD1. The germline V gene has CDR1 DFQATT and CDR2 SNEGSKA (reference sequence). This CDR3 has 13 residues.

This clonotype was detected many times. The chain recombines TRBV12-3 or TRBV12-4 with TRBJ2-7; 8 bases line up with TRBD1. The V and J ends lost 5 bases and 0 bases, in that order; junction bases with no gene match: 6. The CDR3 has 15 residues. The CDR3 bases are TGTGCCAGCAGTCACTGGACAGGGTCCTCCTACGAGCAGTACTTC. It yields the protein CASSHWTGSSYEQYF.

This clonotype was detected ten times or more. This sequence joins TRBV28 and TRBJ2-1, with TRBD2 matching 12 bases. The CDR3 totals 16 residues. V lost 6 bases and J lost 5; bases outside the gene matches: 8. Germline V lookup: CDR1 MDHEN, CDR2 SYDVKM. This CDR3 reads CASRPTSGSTNNEQFF. CDR3 bases: TGTGCCAGCAGGCCGACTAGCGGGAGTACAAACAATGAGCAGTTCTTC.

This clonotype showed up many times. V is TRBV4-3 and J is TRBJ2-2; D perhaps matches TRBD1 (6 bases). CDR1 is LGHNA, CDR2 YSLEER, per germline. The CDR3 spans 16 residues. V was cut by 0 bases and J by 9 bases, with 17 bases left in between. The CDR3 sequence: CASSQDTAGVVRELFF. The CDR3 region has the DNA TGCGCCAGCAGCCAAGATACCGCAGGGGTGGTCCGGGAGCTGTTTTTT.

This clonotype showed up many times. The chain uses TRBV5-1 and TRBJ2-7; 7 bases are a match to TRBD2. V lost 1 base to trimming and J lost 4 bases; unmatched junction nucleotides: 14. Germline assignment: CDR1 SGHRS and CDR2 YFSETQ. This CDR3 spans 17 amino acids. DNA of the CDR3: TGCGCCAGCAGCTTGACTGCTTCTGGCGGGAGTAGGTACGAGCAGTACTTC. This sequence encodes CASSLTASGGSRYEQYF.

This clonotype has more than one count but fewer than ten. The rearrangement uses TRBV13 and TRBJ2-2; 7 nucleotides match TRBD1. This CDR3 has 13 amino acids. V gave up 5 bases and J gave up 6 bases; unmatched junction bases: 3. CDR1 PRHDT and CDR2 FYEKMQ come from the germline V gene (reference sequence). In nucleotides, the CDR3 is TGTGCCAGCAGCGACAGGGTATCCGGGGAGCTGTTTTTT. As protein: CASSDRVSGELFF.

At least ten counts were recorded for this clonotype. V is TRBV20-1 and J is TRBJ2-5, with 9 positions matching TRBD2. The CDR3 loop spans 14 amino acids. With V trimmed by 6 bases and J by 5 bases, 10 bases remained unmatched. CDR1 and CDR2 (germline): DFQATT, SNEGSKA (reference sequence). The CDR3 bases are TGCAGTGCCCAGACTAGCGGTCCACCGGAGACCCAGTACTTC. It encodes CSAQTSGPPETQYF.

At least ten counts were recorded for this clonotype. The chain carries TRBV5-1 and TRBJ2-7; no firm D call. V was shortened by 1 base and J by 3 bases, with 11 bases between the two germline ends. Germline-derived CDR1 and CDR2 are SGHRS and YFSETQ. CDR3 length: 14 residues. Here the CDR3 reads CASSLLDPHYEQYF. Here the CDR3 DNA reads TGCGCCAGCAGCTTGTTGGACCCCCACTACGAGCAGTACTTC.

This clonotype was recorded at least ten times. This chain links TRBV4-2 with TRBJ2-3; D gene unclear. Trimming took 1 base from V and 6 from J, leaving 20 bases between them. The CDR3 totals 17 residues. Germline V gene lookup returns CDR1 LGHNA and CDR2 YNFKEQ. CDR3 sequence (DNA): TGTGCCAGCAGCCAAGCCTACTTCTCAACGGGCGAGGATACGCAGTATTTT. Amino acids: CASSQAYFSTGEDTQYF.